This passage covers 32 T cell receptor beta chains from one sample sequenced in a study of blood T cell repertoires in COVID-19. Data came from immunoSEQ multiplex PCR; TCRdb stores just in-frame clones and leaves some out. The table shows around 50,000 clones, with approximately 88% occurring only once. The sample comprised peripheral blood. The receptors shown here come from a man in his 70s with acute or convalescent COVID-19.

Details on this clone: A read error may account for a junction end that differs from germline. The rearrangement joins TRBV20-1 to TRBJ1-1, with 8 bases that match TRBD1. CDR3 length equals 11 residues. Germline lookup yields CDR1 DFQATT and CDR2 SNEGSKA (reference sequence). The CDR3 loop reads CSALDRVDILF. CDR3 coding DNA: TGCAGTGCCCTGGACAGGGTGGATATTCTCTTT.

V is TRBV15 and J is TRBJ1-5; D remains ambiguous. Germline values: CDR1 LNHNV, CDR2 YYDKDF (reference sequence). V dropped 4 bases and J dropped 2 bases, with 12 bases sitting between them. The CDR3 has 15 residues. The CDR3 DNA reads TGTGCCACCAGCACCCGGGGATCGGGCAATCAGCCCCAGCATTTT. This codes for CATSTRGSGNQPQHF.

V gene TRBV19 combines with J gene TRBJ2-2; possible D gene TRBD1, 6 bases. CDR3 length equals 13 residues. In germline, CDR1 is LNHDA, CDR2 SQIVND (reference sequence). With 8 bases removed from V and 2 bases from J, the gap between germline ends came to 9 bases. In DNA, the CDR3 is TGTGCCAGTGCCGGGACAAACACCGGGGAGCTGTTTTTT. Translation gives CASAGTNTGELFF.

The chain uses TRBV5-5 and TRBJ2-5; 8 bases line up with TRBD2. From germline, CDR1 is SGHKS and CDR2 YYEKEE (reference sequence). The ends lost 7 bases at V and 3 bases at J; junction bases unmatched: 8. The CDR3 is made up of 14 amino acids. DNA of the CDR3: TGTGCCAGCTCCGCCCAACTAGCGGAAGAGACCCAGTACTTC. It codes for CASSAQLAEETQYF. Based on the CDR3 plus reference TRBV5-5 and TRBJ2-5, the full variable domain is DAGVTQSPTHLIKTRGQQVTLRCSPISGHKSVSWYQQVLGQGPQFIFQYYEKEERGRGNFPDRFSARQFPNYSSELNVNALLLGDSALYLCASSAQLAEETQYFGPGTRLLVL.

In this sample, this clone turned up once. This chain joins TRBV18 and TRBJ1-5; 9 nucleotides agree with TRBD1. The CDR3 contains 14 residues. Germline V gene lookup returns CDR1 KGHSH and CDR2 LQKENI. V dropped 5 bases and J dropped 5; count of bases not matched to a gene: 4. The DNA of the CDR3 is TGTGCCAGCTCATCAGGACAGGGGTATCAGCCCCAGCATTTT. Protein: CASSSGQGYQPQHF.

The chain uses TRBV30 and TRBJ2-7, with 14 bases lining up with TRBD2. This CDR3 has 15 amino acids. The germline gives CDR1 GTSNPN, CDR2 SVGIG (reference sequence). Losses at the gene ends were 6 bases for V and 5 bases for J; bases not matched to a gene: 9. The CDR3 nucleotides read TGTGCCTGTAGACTAGCGGGAGGGCTTTTGAACGAGCAGTACTTC. Translated: CACRLAGGLLNEQYF.

Regarding this clone: A much larger clone lies a single base off, so this may be a read error. The chain combines TRBV7-8 with TRBJ1-2; 7 positions match TRBD1. The CDR3 runs 12 residues. J lost 5 bases, V lost 3 bases, and 0 bases had no gene match. Germline-derived CDR1 and CDR2 are SGHVS and FQNEAQ. The CDR3 protein is CASSLTGYGYTF. The CDR3 DNA is TGTGCCAGCAGCTTGACAGGGTATGGCTACACCTTC.

This clone has a handful of counts. J is TRBJ2-2 and V is TRBV4-2; tentatively, D is TRBD2 (6 bases). The V and J ends lost 7 bases and 3 bases respectively, with 21 bases between them. CDR3 size: 17 residues. Germline assignment: CDR1 LGHNA and CDR2 YNFKEQ. CDR3 sequence reads: CASTLGLASKYTGELFF. The CDR3 DNA reads TGTGCCAGCACCCTCGGGCTAGCGTCTAAATACACCGGGGAGCTGTTTTTT.

CDR3 protein: CASLSGETQYF. In DNA, the CDR3 is TGTGCCAGCCTATCGGGGGAGACCCAGTACTTC. The V and J genes are TRBV12-3 or TRBV12-4 and TRBJ2-5; TRBD2 is a possible D gene (5 bases). Trimming took 8 bases from V and 5 from J, leaving 9 bases between them. The CDR3 length is 11 residues.

The chain combines TRBV6-6 with TRBJ2-7, with a possible D match to TRBD2 (5 bases). The germline V gene has CDR1 MNHNY and CDR2 SVGAGI (reference sequence). CDR3 size: 15 residues. V was cut by 2 bases and J by 6 bases, with 17 bases left in between. The CDR3 is CASSYDRGFPSEQYF. As DNA, the CDR3 is TGTGCCAGCAGTTACGATAGAGGGTTTCCCTCCGAGCAGTACTTC.

This clone was seen just once. The V call is TRBV29-1, the J call TRBJ1-1; no definite D call. Germline CDR1 is SQVTM and CDR2 is ANQGSEA. The ends were cut back, 5 bases at V and 4 bases at J, with 5 bases in the middle. The CDR3 loop spans 10 amino acids. This CDR3 is CSVRSTEAFF. The CDR3 DNA follows: TGCAGCGTTAGGAGCACTGAAGCTTTCTTT.

The chain recombines TRBV30 with TRBJ1-5; 8 bases map to TRBD1. The CDR3 loop spans 14 amino acids. V shed 2 bases and J 11 bases; nucleotides not matched to a gene: 11. CDR1 and CDR2 (germline): GTSNPN, SVGIG (reference sequence). CDR3 sequence reads: CAWSRTGSQVAQHF. The CDR3 DNA sequence: TGTGCCTGGAGTCGGACAGGGAGCCAGGTAGCCCAGCATTTT.

V is TRBV28 and J is TRBJ2-5, with 10 bases matching TRBD1. The CDR3 spans 16 residues. V lost 2 bases to trimming and J lost 5 bases; unmatched junction nucleotides: 8. Germline CDR1 and CDR2: MDHEN and SYDVKM. The CDR3 coding sequence is TGTGCCAGCAGTTTACCCGACAGGGGGCGTCTTGAGACCCAGTACTTC. This encodes CASSLPDRGRLETQYF. Full variable domain (rest looked up from reference TRBV28 and TRBJ2-5): DVKVTQSSRYLVKRTGEKVFLECVQDMDHENMFWYRQDPGLGLRLIYFSYDVKMKEKGDIPEGYSVSREKKERFSLILESASTNQTSMYLCASSLPDRGRLETQYFGPGTRLLVL.

J is TRBJ2-5 and V is TRBV29-1; possible D gene TRBD1, 5 bases. The CDR3 has 11 amino acids. Germline assignment: CDR1 SQVTM and CDR2 ANQGSEA. DNA of the CDR3: TGCGTTTGGGGCATGCGGGAGACCCAGTACTTC. It is translated as CVWGMRETQYF.

This clone occurred a few times. The chain couples TRBV4-2 to TRBJ1-5; 8 nucleotides line up with TRBD1. The length of the CDR3 is 15 residues. The germline V gene encodes CDR1 LGHNA and CDR2 YNFKEQ. The V segment lost 4 bases and the J segment 6 bases; nucleotides outside the gene matches: 8. Here the CDR3 reads CASSPADRESQPQHF. CDR3 DNA: TGTGCCAGCAGCCCCGCGGACAGGGAAAGTCAGCCCCAGCATTTT.

This rearrangement joins TRBV9 to TRBJ2-3; D may be TRBD2 (5 bases). The CDR3 totals 14 residues. The ends were cut back, 3 bases at V and 7 bases at J, with 15 bases in the middle. Germline-derived CDR1 and CDR2 are SGDLS and YYNGEE. CDR3 region: CASSASNGEYTQYF. The CDR3 nucleotides read TGTGCCAGCAGCGCGTCGAACGGGGAATATACGCAGTATTTT.

This chain uses TRBV30 with TRBJ2-3; weak D call: TRBD2 (7 bases). This CDR3 region has 14 residues. V was cut by 7 bases and J by 4 bases, with 18 bases left in between. Germline V gives CDR1 GTSNPN, CDR2 SVGIG (reference sequence). CDR3 nucleotides: TGTGCCTTCTCCCCCGACGGGGGGCCAGATACGCAGTATTTT. Protein: CAFSPDGGPDTQYF.

This clone appeared a few times. The chain recombines TRBV11-2 with TRBJ2-6; 8 bases match TRBD1. Trimming removed 5 bases from V and 4 bases from J; junction bases left unmatched: 10. The CDR3 has 17 residues. Germline assignment: CDR1 SGHAT and CDR2 FQNNGV. The CDR3 is CASSPRQGTEGANVLTF. CDR3 nucleotides: TGTGCCAGCAGCCCCAGACAGGGGACGGAAGGGGCCAACGTCCTGACTTTC.

This rearrangement joins TRBV21-1 to TRBJ1-3; the table gives TRBD1 as D, unverified against the DNA. TRBV21-1 is designated a pseudogene. The length of the CDR3 is 16 residues. CDR3 sequence (DNA): TGTGCCAGCAACACACTTCATACAGGGCCTGGAAACACCATATATTTT. It encodes CASNTLHTGPGNTIYF.

This sequence joins TRBV6-5 and TRBJ1-5, with 9 nucleotides matching TRBD1. Germline CDR1 reads MNHEY; CDR2 reads SVGAGI. V dropped 6 bases and J dropped 7; count of bases not matched to a gene: 10. The CDR3 has 15 amino acids. The CDR3 bases are TGTGCCAGCAGCTCGGGACAGGGATTTGTCCAGCCCCAGCATTTT. As protein: CASSSGQGFVQPQHF.

This rearrangement joins TRBV6-6 to TRBJ1-5, with a tentative D call TRBD1 (5 bases). This CDR3 comprises 15 residues. Germline CDR1 reads MNHNY; CDR2 reads SVGAGI (reference sequence). V lost 8 bases to trimming and J lost 3 bases, with 17 bases between them. The CDR3 coding sequence is TGTGCCAGCCAGCGGGGACTAGCCTCCAATCAGCCCCAGCATTTT. Protein product: CASQRGLASNQPQHF.

V usage is TRBV4-3 and J usage is TRBJ2-7; no reliable D call. The CDR3 spans 15 residues. The germline V gene encodes CDR1 LGHNA and CDR2 YSLEER. Trimming took off 4 bases at V and 4 bases at J, with 17 bases between the two ends. The CDR3 nucleotides read TGCGCCAGCAGCCTAAGCTTTCAGGCGCTTTACGAGCAGTACTTC. Encoded protein: CASSLSFQALYEQYF.

The chain couples TRBV9 to TRBJ2-7; TRBD2 aligns across 9 bases. This CDR3 is built from 15 residues. Trimming cost V 0 bases and J 2 bases; bases outside gene matches: 3. Looked up from germline, CDR1 is SGDLS and CDR2 is YYNGEE. CDR3 loop: CASSVGLAGPYEQYF. CDR3 DNA: TGTGCCAGCAGCGTAGGGCTAGCGGGACCCTACGAGCAGTACTTC.

This chain joins TRBV11-2 and TRBJ2-1; maybe TRBD1 (6 bases). V dropped 4 bases and J dropped 3 bases, with 25 bases sitting between them. Germline lookup yields CDR1 SGHAT and CDR2 FQNNGV. CDR3 size: 19 residues. For the CDR3, the DNA is TGTGCCAGCAGCTCGGGCACAGGGTATGGCCAAACCTACTACAATGAGCAGTTCTTC. Translating gives CASSSGTGYGQTYYNEQFF. Full variable domain (rest looked up from reference TRBV11-2 and TRBJ2-1): EAGVAQSPRYKIIEKRQSVAFWCNPISGHATLYWYQQILGQGPKLLIQFQNNGVVDDSQLPKDRFSAERLKGVDSTLKIQPAKLEDSAVYLCASSSGTGYGQTYYNEQFFGPGTRLTVL.

The chain recombines TRBV10-2 with TRBJ2-7; 7 bases match TRBD2. The ends lost 0 bases at V and 3 bases at J; junction bases unmatched: 14. The V gene's germline CDR1 is WSHSY and CDR2 SAAADI. CDR3 length equals 18 residues. CDR3 amino acids: CASSESKQGGVQGYEQYF. CDR3 DNA: TGCGCCAGCAGTGAGTCGAAGCAGGGAGGGGTCCAGGGCTACGAGCAGTACTTC.

This chain joins TRBV18 and TRBJ1-4; possible D gene TRBD1, 5 bases. The V gene's germline CDR1 is KGHSH and CDR2 LQKENI. The ends were cut back, 4 bases at V and 3 bases at J, with 15 bases in the middle. The CDR3 totals 16 residues. The CDR3 spells CASSLQEGQANEKLFF. CDR3 sequence (DNA): TGTGCCAGCTCACTTCAGGAGGGGCAGGCTAATGAAAAACTGTTTTTT.

The chain joins TRBV19 to TRBJ2-1, with D possibly being TRBD2 (6 bases). This CDR3 is built from 14 residues. The germline V gene encodes CDR1 LNHDA and CDR2 SQIVND (reference sequence). Trimming removed 3 bases from V and 10 bases from J, with 16 bases in between. The CDR3 nucleotides read TGTGCCAGTAGTATCACGAGGGAGGTTGGAGAGCAGTTCTTC. Translation gives CASSITREVGEQFF. The full variable domain, rest sourced from reference TRBV19 and TRBJ2-1, is DGGITQSPKYLFRKEGQNVTLSCEQNLNHDAMYWYRQDPGQGLRLIYYSQIVNDFQKGDIAEGYSVSREKKESFPLTVTSAQKNPTAFYLCASSITREVGEQFFGPGTRLTVL.

The chain carries TRBV30 and TRBJ1-1, with D unresolved. Germline V gene data show CDR1 as GTSNPN and CDR2 as SVGIG (reference sequence). CDR3 size: 15 residues. The ends were cut back, 2 bases at V and 5 bases at J, with 18 bases in the middle. CDR3 DNA sequence: TGTGCCTGGAGTTTAGGCAGCGGAGCTGTAACTGAAGCTTTCTTT. This sequence encodes CAWSLGSGAVTEAFF.

This clone showed up just once. The CDR3 loop reads CASSFLGTGVPSGNNQPQHF. The CDR3 DNA is TGTGCCAGCAGTTTCCTTGGGACAGGCGTCCCCTCAGGGAACAATCAGCCCCAGCATTTT. The J gene is TRBJ1-5, the V gene TRBV28, with TRBD1 matching over 8 bases. V shed 3 bases and J 3 bases; nucleotides not matched to a gene: 19. This CDR3 contains 20 residues. Germline lookup yields CDR1 MDHEN and CDR2 SYDVKM.

The chain couples TRBV19 to TRBJ1-6, with no clear D. The germline V and J ends were trimmed by 5 bases and 10 bases, with 15 bases remaining between them. Germline V lookup: CDR1 LNHDA, CDR2 SQIVND (reference sequence). The CDR3 has 14 residues. CDR3 loop: CASSVSGGKSPLHF. Written as DNA, the CDR3 is TGTGCCAGTAGTGTCTCGGGTGGAAAGTCACCCCTCCACTTT.

The chain combines TRBV19 with TRBJ1-1, with 9 bases that match TRBD1. Germline CDR1 LNHDA, CDR2 SQIVND (reference sequence). The CDR3 covers 13 residues. V gave up 6 bases and J gave up 3 bases; unmatched junction bases: 2. CDR3 bases: TGTGCCAGTAGAAGGACAGGGGACACTGAAGCTTTCTTT. Translating it yields CASRRTGDTEAFF.

The chain couples TRBV7-2 to TRBJ2-3; TRBD2 is a possible D gene (6 bases). Per the germline V gene, CDR1 is SGHTA and CDR2 is FQGNSA. This CDR3 has 16 amino acids. Trimming took 5 bases from V and 0 from J, leaving 15 bases between them. This CDR3 reads CASSPGLQASTDTQYF. CDR3 DNA: TGTGCCAGCAGCCCGGGACTGCAGGCCAGCACAGATACGCAGTATTTT.